The 25 T cell receptor beta chains listed next were all sequenced from one sample in a study of blood T cells in healthy people across ages. Primers used in a second PCR of about 7 to 11 cycles were a sample-barcoded 5' primer and a J-beta primer mix. Using its own MiXCR run on the 5' RACE reads, TCRdb lists one record per CDR3 protein. The table includes approximately 1.5 million distinct CDR3 sequences, about 35% detected once. Sample: blood. Receptor source: a woman in her 30s in good health.

This sequence joins TRBV5-5 and TRBJ2-1, with a tentative D call TRBD2 (6 bases). CDR1 is SGHKS and CDR2 is YYEKEE in the germline V gene (reference sequence). The CDR3 length is 14 residues. V was cut by 7 bases and J by 6 bases, with 17 bases left in between. DNA of the CDR3: TGTGCCAGCGGGAGGAATGGGGGGATCAATGAGCAGTTCTTC. Protein product: CASGRNGGINEQFF. The variable domain in full, completed from reference TRBV5-5 and TRBJ2-1, reads DAGVTQSPTHLIKTRGQQVTLRCSPISGHKSVSWYQQVLGQGPQFIFQYYEKEERGRGNFPDRFSARQFPNYSSELNVNALLLGDSALYLCASGRNGGINEQFFGPGTRLTVL.

A note on this clonotype: The junction departs from the called germline gene at one end, perhaps through a read error. The genes are TRBV5-6 and TRBJ2-1; D not certain. The CDR3 sequence is 13 residues long. Germline V lookup: CDR1 SGHDT, CDR2 YYEEEE. The CDR3 reads CAGSTGRHDEQFF. The CDR3 coding sequence is TGTGCCGGCAGCACCGGCAGACACGATGAGCAGTTCTTC. Based on the CDR3 plus reference TRBV5-6 and TRBJ2-1, the full variable domain is DAGVTQSPTHLIKTRGQQVTLRCSPKSGHDTVSWYQQALGQGPQFIFQYYEEEERQRGNFPDRFSGHQFPNYSSELNVNALLLGDSALYLCAGSTGRHDEQFFGPGTRLTVL.

V is TRBV7-9 and J is TRBJ2-3, with D possibly TRBD2 on 6 matching bases. Germline-derived CDR1 and CDR2 are SEHNR and FQNEAQ (reference sequence). V was cut by 2 bases and J by 5 bases, with 11 bases left in between. The CDR3 length is 14 residues. The DNA for the CDR3 is TGTGCCAGCAGCTTATCTGAGGGACTAGATACGCAGTATTTT. It yields the protein CASSLSEGLDTQYF.

This clonotype has more than one count but fewer than ten. The chain carries TRBV4-2 and TRBJ2-7; TRBD2 might be the D (5 bases). V dropped 0 bases and J dropped 6 bases, with 9 bases sitting between them. Germline lookup yields CDR1 LGHNA and CDR2 YNFKEQ. The CDR3 consists of 13 residues. CDR3 bases: TGTGCCAGCAGCCAAGATGATGGGAGCGAGCAGTACTTC. It encodes CASSQDDGSEQYF.

The chain combines TRBV7-6 with TRBJ1-4; perhaps TRBD1 as D (6 bases). Trimming removed 0 bases from V and 7 bases from J, with 9 bases in between. Germline values: CDR1 SGHVS, CDR2 FNYEAQ. The CDR3 has 14 residues. The CDR3, as DNA: TGTGCCAGCAGCTTAGCAGGGGGTGGTGAAAAACTGTTTTTT. This gives the protein CASSLAGGGEKLFF.

On this clonotype: The junction departs from the called germline gene at one end, perhaps through a read error. V is TRBV2 and J is TRBJ2-3, with 8 bases fitting TRBD2. This CDR3 region has 16 residues. Germline V gene lookup returns CDR1 SNHLY and CDR2 FYNNEI. Written as DNA, the CDR3 is TGTGCCAGCAGCCCTGAAGCGGGAGCTTTGGGAGATACGCTGTATTTT. This sequence encodes CASSPEAGALGDTLYF.

This clonotype was found many times. The V and J genes are TRBV29-1 and TRBJ1-2; D is perhaps TRBD1 (6 bases). The CDR3 is 14 amino acids. Trimming shortened V by 3 bases and J by 8 bases, and 19 bases separated the two germline ends. Per germline, CDR1 SQVTM and CDR2 ANQGSEA. This CDR3 reads CSVDPITGTGGYTF. The CDR3 DNA is TGCAGCGTTGACCCAATTACAGGGACGGGGGGCTACACCTTC.

On this clonotype: Since a much larger clone is just one base distant, this may be a read error. The chain recombines TRBV20-1 with TRBJ2-7, with D perhaps TRBD1 or TRBD2 (5 bases each). This CDR3 contains 16 residues. V was shortened by 6 bases and J by 6 bases, with 27 bases between the two germline ends. Looked up from germline, CDR1 is DFQATT and CDR2 is SNEGSKA (reference sequence). Here the CDR3 DNA reads TGCAGTGCCGCAAAGAGAAGACGGGGCGGGTTAGGCGAGCAGTACTTC. Residues: CSAAKRRRGGLGEQYF.

The J gene is TRBJ1-1, the V gene TRBV6-1, with 7 bases matching TRBD1. The trim removed 3 bases at V and 5 bases at J, leaving 9 bases unmatched. The V gene's germline CDR1 is MNHNS and CDR2 SASEGT. The CDR3 is 15 amino acids. CDR3: CASSDVDRATTEAFF. The CDR3 DNA is TGTGCCAGCAGTGATGTAGACAGGGCAACAACTGAAGCTTTCTTT.

This chain uses TRBV18 with TRBJ2-7; no firm D call. The J call may be mistaken, given a closer DNA end match to TRBJ2-5. This CDR3 contains 13 residues. Germline V gene data show CDR1 as KGHSH and CDR2 as LQKENI. The CDR3 loop is CASSSSEHETQYF. CDR3 sequence (DNA): TGTGCCAGCTCAAGTTCTGAGCACGAGACCCAGTACTTC.

This clonotype occurred once. The chain employs TRBV7-3 and TRBJ2-3; D assignment may be TRBD1 or TRBD2 (6 bases each). The CDR3 is made up of 13 amino acids. Germline CDR1 and CDR2: SGHTA and FQGTGA. The V end was cut by 8 bases, the J end by 6 bases, with 15 bases between. In nucleotides, the CDR3 is TGTGCCAGCGCAACGGGGGCGGCGGATACGCAGTATTTT. Translation: CASATGAADTQYF.

This clonotype has a handful of counts. The chain links TRBV24-1 to TRBJ2-1, with D unclear. The CDR3 sequence is 11 residues long. CDR1 and CDR2 (germline): KGHDR, SFDVKD. V lost 9 bases, J lost 6 bases, and 8 bases lay in between. CDR3 sequence (DNA): TGTGCCACCCGCGGCGGCAATGAGCAGTTCTTC. It encodes CATRGGNEQFF.

On this clonotype: This may arise from a read error, as a much more abundant clone is one base away. This sequence joins TRBV4-1 and TRBJ2-1; 13 bases line up with TRBD2. The CDR3 loop spans 16 amino acids. CDR1 is MGHRA and CDR2 is YSYEKL in the germline V gene. V lost 4 bases to trimming and J lost 5 bases; unmatched junction nucleotides: 5. CDR3 DNA sequence: TGCGCCAGCAGCCGGGCAGGACTAGCGGGAGACAATGAGCAGTTCTTC. It specifies CASSRAGLAGDNEQFF.

The chain combines TRBV15 with TRBJ2-7; 7 bases agree with TRBD1. V lost 3 bases, J lost 2 bases, and 10 bases stayed unmatched. CDR1 and CDR2 (germline): LNHNV, YYDKDF (reference sequence). This CDR3 has 16 residues. The CDR3 reads CATSSTATGQPYEQYF. CDR3 nucleotide sequence: TGTGCCACCAGCAGCACGGCGACGGGACAGCCCTACGAGCAGTACTTC.

This chain links TRBV6-5 with TRBJ2-1, with TRBD2 matching over 7 bases. This CDR3 spans 14 amino acids. Germline V gene data show CDR1 as MNHEY and CDR2 as SVGAGI. V shed 6 bases and J 7 bases; nucleotides not matched to a gene: 9. The CDR3 protein is CASRLAGLPNEQFF. Written as DNA, the CDR3 is TGTGCCAGCAGATTAGCGGGCTTACCTAATGAGCAGTTCTTC.

There are a few counts of this clonotype. The rearrangement links TRBV10-3 to TRBJ1-1, with D perhaps TRBD1 (5 bases). CDR1 is ENHRY and CDR2 is SYGVKD in the germline V gene. This CDR3 has 13 amino acids. Between the trimmed V and J ends, which lost 7 bases and 5 bases, there was a span of 14 bases. The CDR3 sequence is CAITPGLLTEAFF. The CDR3 DNA reads TGTGCCATCACCCCAGGGCTACTTACTGAAGCTTTCTTT.

Details on this clonotype: Relative to the germline gene, one junction end is altered; a read error may explain this. The genes are TRBV4-1 and TRBJ1-2, with D uncertain. Germline loops: CDR1 MGHRA, CDR2 YSYEKL. This CDR3 has 13 residues. The CDR3 region has the DNA TGCGCCAACAGCCAAGTGGTGGGGTATGGCTACACCTTC. Translation: CANSQVVGYGYTF.

This clonotype was seen many times. The chain carries TRBV10-3 and TRBJ2-5; no clear D gene. This CDR3 region has 13 residues. V lost 3 bases and J lost 2, with 7 bases in between. CDR1 and CDR2 (germline): ENHRY, SYGVKD. This CDR3 is CAISESLQETQYF. The CDR3 DNA follows: TGTGCCATCAGTGAATCATTACAAGAGACCCAGTACTTC.

This clonotype was seen a handful of times. The junction departs from the called germline gene at one end, perhaps through a read error. The V call is TRBV30, the J call TRBJ2-3; D ambiguous. The CDR3 loop spans 13 amino acids. Germline assignment: CDR1 GTSNPN and CDR2 SVGIG (reference sequence). The CDR3 sequence is CAWSVKADTYLDF. The CDR3 coding sequence is TGTGCCTGGAGTGTAAAGGCCGACACTTATCTAGATTTT.

This clonotype showed up just a few times. This chain joins TRBV15 and TRBJ2-3; 11 bases align to TRBD2. Germline trimming cut 0 bases from V and 0 bases from J; bases unmatched to any gene: 8. The CDR3 has 19 residues. Looked up from germline, CDR1 is LNHNV and CDR2 is YYDKDF (reference sequence). The CDR3 sequence is CATSRDRSSGGTSTDTQYF. The CDR3 bases are TGTGCCACCAGCAGAGATAGGTCTAGCGGGGGGACTAGCACAGATACGCAGTATTTT.

In its sample, this clonotype was seen a few times. V gene TRBV5-1 combines with J gene TRBJ2-6; possible D gene TRBD1, 6 bases. V was trimmed by 0 bases and J by 2 bases, leaving 9 bases between them. The germline gives CDR1 SGHRS, CDR2 YFSETQ. This CDR3 has 16 amino acids. The CDR3 loop reads CASSLEGDPGANVLTF. CDR3 bases: TGCGCCAGCAGCTTGGAGGGGGACCCTGGGGCCAACGTCCTGACTTTC.

V gene TRBV2 combines with J gene TRBJ2-5; D gene ambiguous. Trimming cost V 4 bases and J 5 bases, with 11 bases left between them. CDR1 is SNHLY, CDR2 FYNNEI, per germline. There are 13 residues in the CDR3. Here the CDR3 reads CASSVYTEETQYF. CDR3 coding DNA: TGTGCCAGCAGTGTCTATACCGAGGAGACCCAGTACTTC.

This clonotype was seen more than once but under ten times. The chain links TRBV12-3 or TRBV12-4 to TRBJ2-1; no definite D call. V lost 5 bases and J lost 1, with 12 bases in between. The CDR3 extends over 15 amino acids. This chain's CDR3 is CASSPLGRSYNEQFF. The CDR3 region has the DNA TGTGCCAGCAGTCCTCTGGGAAGGTCCTACAATGAGCAGTTCTTC.

The rearrangement joins TRBV3-1 to TRBJ2-1; the match to TRBD1 covers 7 bases. This CDR3 has 15 residues. Germline V gives CDR1 LGHDT, CDR2 YNNKEL (reference sequence). J lost 9 bases, V lost 4 bases, and 12 bases had no gene match. CDR3 loop: CASSLRKTGSSEQFF. The DNA for the CDR3 is TGTGCCAGCAGCCTCCGAAAGACAGGGTCTAGTGAGCAGTTCTTC.

There are a few counts of this clonotype. The chain links TRBV7-3 to TRBJ1-1, with D maybe TRBD1 (6 bases). The CDR3 length is 15 residues. Germline V CDR1 and CDR2: SGHTA, FQGTGA. V was pared by 0 bases and J by 4 bases, with 12 bases between. CDR3 coding DNA: TGTGCCAGCAGCTTAACAGGGGGTATGTTCACTGAAGCTTTCTTT. This gives the protein CASSLTGGMFTEAFF.